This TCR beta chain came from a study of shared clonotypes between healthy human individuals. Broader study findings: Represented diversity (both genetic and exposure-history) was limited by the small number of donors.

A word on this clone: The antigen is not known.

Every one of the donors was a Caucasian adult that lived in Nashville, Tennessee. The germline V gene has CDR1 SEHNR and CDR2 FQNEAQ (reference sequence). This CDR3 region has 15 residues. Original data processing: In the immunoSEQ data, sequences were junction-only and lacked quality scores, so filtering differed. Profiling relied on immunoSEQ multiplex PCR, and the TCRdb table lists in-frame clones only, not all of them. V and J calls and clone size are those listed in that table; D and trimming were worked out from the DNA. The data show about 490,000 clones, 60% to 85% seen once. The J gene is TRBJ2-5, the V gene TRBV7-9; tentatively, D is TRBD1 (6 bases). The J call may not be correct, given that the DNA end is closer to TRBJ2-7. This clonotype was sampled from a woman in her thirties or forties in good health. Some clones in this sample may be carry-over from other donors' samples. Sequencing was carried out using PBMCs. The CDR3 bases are TGTGCCAGCAGCTTAGATCGGACAGCCTCCTACGAGCAGTACTTC. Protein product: CASSLDRTASYEQYF.